The 26 T cell receptor beta chains given below trace back to one sample, sequenced in a study of cytomegalovirus exposure and HLA in healthy donors. The PCR had 60 Vbeta and 13 Jbeta primers. Sequencing was performed with immunoSEQ multiplex PCR; in TCRdb, only in-frame clones are kept and a portion is missing. The data hold roughly 100,000 clones, with roughly 60% observed a single time. Sequencing input: PBMCs. All receptors derive from a boy aged 5 to 17 in good health and CMV-seropositive.

This chain joins TRBV4-3 and TRBJ2-1; 7 positions match TRBD2. CDR3 length: 15 residues. V gave up 1 base and J gave up 5 bases; unmatched junction bases: 5. Germline V gene lookup returns CDR1 LGHNA and CDR2 YSLEER. The CDR3 protein is CASSQGVGTNNEQFF. Written as DNA, the CDR3 is TGCGCCAGCAGCCAAGGGGTAGGGACTAACAATGAGCAGTTCTTC.

DNA of the CDR3: TGTGCCAGCAGCTTTACAGGGGGCCTAACAGATACGCAGTATTTT. It translates to CASSFTGGLTDTQYF. This chain links TRBV5-8 with TRBJ2-3; 9 bases are shared with TRBD1. With 2 bases clipped from V and 3 bases from J, the junction kept 4 bases outside the gene matches. There are 15 residues in the CDR3. Germline CDR1 reads SGHTS; CDR2 reads YDEGEE.

The rearrangement links TRBV29-1 to TRBJ1-1; TRBD1 might be the D (6 bases). Per germline, CDR1 SQVTM and CDR2 ANQGSEA. CDR3 size: 16 residues. V shed 7 bases and J shed 5 bases, with 26 bases lying between them. This chain's CDR3 is CSGRTRGGHSRTEAFF. The DNA for the CDR3 is TGCAGCGGCCGTACCCGCGGGGGACACTCAAGGACTGAAGCTTTCTTT.

This rearrangement joins TRBV19 to TRBJ1-4; D is possibly TRBD1 (5 bases). The length of the CDR3 is 13 residues. Germline values: CDR1 LNHDA, CDR2 SQIVND (reference sequence). V was pared by 8 bases and J by 6 bases, with 13 bases between. Here the CDR3 reads CASLQVEDEKLFF. As DNA, the CDR3 is TGTGCCAGTTTACAGGTCGAGGATGAAAAACTGTTTTTT.

The chain carries TRBV27 and TRBJ2-1, with a possible D match to TRBD1 (5 bases). This CDR3 has 16 residues. With 6 bases removed from V and 3 bases from J, the gap between germline ends came to 18 bases. The V gene's germline CDR1 is MNHEY and CDR2 SMNVEV (reference sequence). CDR3 amino acids: CASSPNSAGLYNEQFF. The CDR3 bases are TGTGCCAGCAGCCCGAACTCCGCAGGGCTCTACAATGAGCAGTTCTTC.

The chain employs TRBV30 and TRBJ1-4; TRBD1 matches at 9 bases. The CDR3 length is 15 residues. Germline CDR1 and CDR2: GTSNPN and SVGIG (reference sequence). J lost 9 bases, V lost 1 base, and 9 bases had no gene match. CDR3 coding DNA: TGTGCCTGGAGTGACGGGGACAGGGAAGGGAAAAAACTGTTTTTT. Translating gives CAWSDGDREGKKLFF.

This clone was detected a few times. The CDR3 spells CSVATGPPNEQFF. The DNA of the CDR3 is TGCAGCGTTGCGACAGGGCCCCCCAATGAGCAGTTCTTC. This sequence joins TRBV29-1 and TRBJ2-1, with 7 bases that match TRBD1. This CDR3 is 13 amino acids long. Germline CDR1 reads SQVTM; CDR2 reads ANQGSEA. V shed 4 bases and J 6 bases; nucleotides not matched to a gene: 6.

The V gene is TRBV7-6, the J gene TRBJ2-7, with a possible D match to TRBD2 (6 bases). V was trimmed by 1 base and J by 0 bases, leaving 31 bases between them. The germline CDR1 and CDR2 sequences are SGHVS and FNYEAQ. The CDR3 covers 22 residues. The CDR3 sequence: CASSLGRPGTFRPGGSSYEQYF. The CDR3 DNA is TGTGCCAGCAGCTTAGGAAGACCCGGGACTTTTCGTCCCGGGGGAAGCTCCTACGAGCAGTACTTC.

This sequence joins TRBV6-1 and TRBJ2-5; the D gene is possibly TRBD2 (6 bases). The last part of the DNA fits TRBJ2-7 better; the J call may be wrong. CDR3 length: 15 residues. Germline V gene data show CDR1 as MNHNS and CDR2 as SASEGT. The DNA for the CDR3 is TGTGCCAGCAGTGAAGGACTAGACCCTCCCTACGAGCAGTACTTC. The encoded protein is CASSEGLDPPYEQYF.

The V gene is TRBV29-1, the J gene TRBJ1-5; the match to TRBD1 covers 8 bases. The CDR3 has 14 amino acids. Unmatched junction bases numbered 7, after V lost 6 bases and J lost 3 bases. Germline V gene data show CDR1 as SQVTM and CDR2 as ANQGSEA. The CDR3 loop reads CSVITGGANQPQHF. CDR3 DNA sequence: TGCAGCGTAATTACAGGGGGTGCCAATCAGCCCCAGCATTTT. Looking up the rest from reference TRBV29-1 and TRBJ1-5 gives the full variable domain: SAVISQKPSRDICQRGTSLTIQCQVDSQVTMMFWYRQQPGQSLTLIATANQGSEATYESGFVIDKFPISRPNLTFSTLTVSNMSPEDSSIYLCSVITGGANQPQHFGDGTRLSIL.

The rearrangement links TRBV19 to TRBJ1-1; 9 bases are shared with TRBD1. V was pared by 7 bases and J by 5 bases, with 8 bases of the junction left unmatched. The germline gives CDR1 LNHDA, CDR2 SQIVND (reference sequence). The CDR3 length is 14 residues. In nucleotides, the CDR3 is TGTGCCAGTAAGCTCACAGGGGGCAGAACTGAAGCTTTCTTT. It encodes CASKLTGGRTEAFF. The whole variable domain, remainder taken from reference TRBV19 and TRBJ1-1, is DGGITQSPKYLFRKEGQNVTLSCEQNLNHDAMYWYRQDPGQGLRLIYYSQIVNDFQKGDIAEGYSVSREKKESFPLTVTSAQKNPTAFYLCASKLTGGRTEAFFGQGTRLTVV.

The chain carries TRBV6-7 and TRBJ2-2, with 7 bases lining up with TRBD2. TRBV6-7 is treated as an ORF (open reading frame) with a function not yet certain. The CDR3 runs 15 residues. The ends lost 4 bases at V and 6 bases at J; junction bases unmatched: 8. The chain's CDR3 is CASSWPGLQPGELFF. The CDR3 DNA is TGTGCCAGCAGTTGGCCGGGACTACAACCCGGGGAGCTGTTTTTT.

The chain is built from TRBV10-2 and TRBJ2-7, with 11 positions matching TRBD2. Trimming cost V 3 bases and J 1 base; bases outside gene matches: 2. The CDR3 length is 15 residues. CDR1 and CDR2 (germline): WSHSY, SAAADI. The CDR3 DNA sequence: TGCGCCAGCAGTGATAGCGGGAGGGCATCCTACGAGCAGTACTTC. It specifies CASSDSGRASYEQYF.

This rearrangement joins TRBV27 to TRBJ2-2, with 14 positions matching TRBD2. V shed 1 base and J 2 bases; nucleotides not matched to a gene: 9. CDR1 and CDR2 from the germline V gene are MNHEY and SMNVEV (reference sequence). This CDR3 is built from 20 residues. CDR3 DNA: TGTGCCAGCAGTTTATTTAACCGGGGGACTAGCGGGAGTAACACCGGGGAGCTGTTTTTT. It encodes CASSLFNRGTSGSNTGELFF.

The V and J genes are TRBV6-5 and TRBJ2-5; the D is unclear. The DNA end favors TRBJ2-7, so the J call may be wrong. Germline V gene data show CDR1 as MNHEY and CDR2 as SVGAGI. The CDR3 is 15 residues long. This CDR3 is CASSYYSRSPYEQYF. The CDR3 DNA sequence: TGTGCCAGCAGTTACTATTCCAGGTCTCCCTACGAGCAGTACTTC.

The chain has TRBV5-4 and TRBJ1-1, with D perhaps TRBD1 (6 bases). The CDR3 covers 18 residues. V was pared by 4 bases and J by 0 bases, with 22 bases between. Germline V gene sequence: CDR1 SGHNT, CDR2 YYREEE (reference sequence). The CDR3 bases are TGTGCCAGCAGCCGTGCAGGGACATGGGCTTCGCTGAACACTGAAGCTTTCTTT. As protein: CASSRAGTWASLNTEAFF.

The chain joins TRBV7-3 to TRBJ1-1; 10 positions match TRBD1. The CDR3 sequence is 15 residues long. Germline CDR1 is SGHTA and CDR2 is FQGTGA. The J segment lost 5 bases and the V segment lost 5 bases, leaving 8 bases of the junction unmatched. The CDR3 region has the DNA TGTGCCAGCAGCATGGGACAGGGGTCTGCGACTGAAGCTTTCTTT. This gives the protein CASSMGQGSATEAFF.

This CDR3 reads CASREEQGQFYEAFF. The CDR3 bases are TGTGCCAGCAGAGAGGAACAGGGGCAATTTTATGAAGCTTTCTTT. The chain couples TRBV6-4 to TRBJ1-1; 7 bases are a match to TRBD1. The CDR3 covers 15 residues. Germline loops: CDR1 MRHNA, CDR2 SNTAGT. V lost 6 bases to trimming and J lost 7 bases; unmatched junction nucleotides: 14.

There are a few counts of this clone. The chain joins TRBV4-3 to TRBJ1-4; D unresolved. V shed 0 bases and J shed 4 bases, with 9 bases lying between them. Germline V CDR1 and CDR2: LGHNA, YSLEER. The CDR3 runs to 15 residues. Here the CDR3 DNA reads TGCGCCAGCAGCCAAGATCCAGGCCTTAATGAAAAACTGTTTTTT. It is translated as CASSQDPGLNEKLFF.

The V and J genes are TRBV6-6 and TRBJ2-3, with D possibly matching TRBD2 (5 bases). The germline V and J ends were trimmed by 0 bases and 2 bases, with 12 bases remaining between them. CDR3 length equals 16 residues. The germline CDR1 and CDR2 sequences are MNHNY and SVGAGI (reference sequence). Here the CDR3 reads CASSYSDFLITDTQYF. CDR3 sequence (DNA): TGTGCCAGCAGTTACTCGGACTTTTTAATCACAGATACGCAGTATTTT.

The J gene is TRBJ2-5, the V gene TRBV30; D is possibly TRBD1 (5 bases). Trimming took 2 bases from V and 2 from J, leaving 6 bases between them. The V gene's germline CDR1 is GTSNPN and CDR2 SVGIG (reference sequence). The CDR3 spans 12 residues. CDR3 bases: TGTGCCTGGAGTAAGGGGCAAGAGACCCAGTACTTC. Residues: CAWSKGQETQYF.

The chain carries TRBV6-5 and TRBJ1-6, with a weak D call TRBD1 (6 bases). Germline CDR1 reads MNHEY; CDR2 reads SVGAGI. The CDR3 covers 14 residues. With 6 bases removed from V and 10 bases from J, the gap between germline ends came to 16 bases. CDR3 sequence: CASRTTGRRSPLHF. In DNA form, the CDR3 reads TGTGCCAGCAGAACGACAGGTAGACGGTCACCCCTCCACTTT.

The table lists this clone with a count of one. The J gene is TRBJ2-1, the V gene TRBV4-2; 7 bases align to TRBD2. The CDR3 runs to 16 residues. The germline gives CDR1 LGHNA, CDR2 YNFKEQ. The junction had 6 bases not matched to a gene; V was cut back by 2 bases and J by 2 bases. CDR3 sequence (DNA): TGTGCCAGCAGCCAACGACTAGCTGCTGCCTACAATGAGCAGTTCTTC. As protein: CASSQRLAAAYNEQFF.

The V gene is TRBV5-8, the J gene TRBJ1-2; D remains ambiguous. Germline CDR1 reads SGHTS; CDR2 reads YDEGEE. V shed 0 bases and J shed 6 bases, with 12 bases lying between them. This CDR3 is built from 14 residues. The DNA for the CDR3 is TGTGCCAGCAGCTTGGTGGCAGGTCCTGATGGCTACACCTTC. Protein product: CASSLVAGPDGYTF.

The sample holds one count of this clone. The chain joins TRBV9 to TRBJ2-3; no reliable D call. CDR3 length equals 15 residues. Germline V gives CDR1 SGDLS, CDR2 YYNGEE. Trimming pared 0 bases from V and 1 base from J, leaving 9 bases between. The CDR3 bases are TGTGCCAGCAGCGTAGGGCCCATTGGCACAGATACGCAGTATTTT. Protein sequence: CASSVGPIGTDTQYF.

V and J are TRBV19 and TRBJ1-5; D is unclear. This CDR3 has 15 residues. Germline CDR1 reads LNHDA; CDR2 reads SQIVND (reference sequence). V was pared by 2 bases and J by 6 bases, with 14 bases between. The CDR3 DNA reads as TGTGCCAGTAGTATATGGGTCCGGGGAAGTCAGCCCCAGCATTTT. Translation gives CASSIWVRGSQPQHF.